Shown below are 4 T cell receptor beta chains from a single sample sequenced in a study of blood T cell repertoires in COVID-19. Libraries were prepared by immunoSEQ multiplex PCR; TCRdb keeps only in-frame clonotypes and omits some of them. Of over 75,000 clones listed, roughly four fifths are singletons. The sample was peripheral blood. Source of these receptors: a woman older than 75 with acute or convalescent COVID-19.

This clone was observed a few times. The CDR3 coding sequence is TGTGCCAGCAGCTCCCCGGTCCGTGGGAGTGAGCAGTTCTTC. Protein sequence: CASSSPVRGSEQFF. The J gene is TRBJ2-1, the V gene TRBV5-4, with D possibly being TRBD2 (5 bases). Germline CDR1 and CDR2: SGHNT and YYREEE (reference sequence). The CDR3 covers 14 residues. Trimming left V 3 bases short and J 9 bases short, with 16 bases between.

The J gene is TRBJ1-2, the V gene TRBV25-1, with D unclear. Germline-derived CDR1 and CDR2 are MGHDK and SYGVNS. The CDR3 runs to 12 residues. The V end was cut by 6 bases, the J end by 6 bases, with 11 bases between. This CDR3 is CASRNGADGYTF. In nucleotides, the CDR3 is TGTGCCAGCAGGAATGGAGCAGATGGCTACACCTTC.

This clone was picked up a small number of times. The rearrangement links TRBV7-9 to TRBJ2-7; D is unresolved. CDR3 length: 15 residues. V lost 0 bases and J 2 bases, leaving 11 bases between the germline ends. CDR1 is SEHNR, CDR2 FQNEAQ, per germline (reference sequence). CDR3: CASSLASLVAYEQYF. CDR3 bases: TGTGCCAGCAGCTTAGCGTCTCTTGTTGCCTACGAGCAGTACTTC.

The V gene is TRBV10-3, the J gene TRBJ1-5; D not certain. From germline, CDR1 is ENHRY and CDR2 SYGVKD. The length of the CDR3 is 15 residues. The ends were cut back, 6 bases at V and 3 bases at J, with 15 bases in the middle. The CDR3 DNA reads as TGTGCCATCAGATCCGGGGAAGCCCTCAATCAGCCCCAGCATTTT. Translated, it gives CAIRSGEALNQPQHF.